This TCR beta chain came from a study of yellow fever vaccine responses in identical twins. This clonotype has only a few counts. Its antigen is unknown. TCRdb reprocessed the RT-PCR reads with MiXCR, giving one entry per CDR3 protein. The sample has about 2,000 distinct CDR3 sequences; roughly 76% are singletons. The ends were cut back, 2 bases at V and 6 bases at J, with 11 bases in the middle. The CDR3 runs 13 residues. CDR1 is SGHAT, CDR2 FQDESV, per germline (reference sequence). General observations from the study: Reportedly, twins showed a vaccine T cell response that looked partly convergent and partly personalized.

The receptor's source is a woman younger than 30 who received the yellow fever vaccine. This sequence joins TRBV11-1 and TRBJ2-7; tentatively, D is TRBD1 (6 bases). This specimen consisted of T cells from blood (PBMCs), unsorted or a sorted subset (not recorded which), obtained before or after yellow fever vaccination (not recorded which). The CDR3 sequence: CASSLMGASEQYF. CDR3 DNA sequence: TGTGCCAGCAGCTTAATGGGGGCGTCCGAGCAGTACTTC.